What follows is one T cell receptor beta chain and its context. No antigen is known for it. Donors were drawn from the approximately 110-subject validation cohort, separate from the roughly 670-subject first cohort. Germline V gene data show CDR1 as SGHNT and CDR2 as YYREEE (reference sequence). This CDR3 is 15 amino acids long. The V and J ends lost 2 bases and 2 bases respectively, with 8 bases between them. Assay used: immunoSEQ multiplex PCR; TCRdb lists only in-frame clones, some missing. The sample records 150,000 to 200,000 clones, 86% being singletons. These data belong to a study of cytomegalovirus exposure and HLA in healthy donors. Overall study findings and caveats: Specific recognition of CMV antigens was confirmed in vitro for a few chains (all CMV-associated).

Sequencing input: PBMCs. This receptor was taken from a woman in her 30s in good health and CMV-seronegative. This sequence joins TRBV5-4 and TRBJ1-6; unclear D gene. In nucleotides, the CDR3 is TGTGCCAGCAGCTTAGTAAGCACCTATAATTCACCCCTCCACTTT. Protein: CASSLVSTYNSPLHF.